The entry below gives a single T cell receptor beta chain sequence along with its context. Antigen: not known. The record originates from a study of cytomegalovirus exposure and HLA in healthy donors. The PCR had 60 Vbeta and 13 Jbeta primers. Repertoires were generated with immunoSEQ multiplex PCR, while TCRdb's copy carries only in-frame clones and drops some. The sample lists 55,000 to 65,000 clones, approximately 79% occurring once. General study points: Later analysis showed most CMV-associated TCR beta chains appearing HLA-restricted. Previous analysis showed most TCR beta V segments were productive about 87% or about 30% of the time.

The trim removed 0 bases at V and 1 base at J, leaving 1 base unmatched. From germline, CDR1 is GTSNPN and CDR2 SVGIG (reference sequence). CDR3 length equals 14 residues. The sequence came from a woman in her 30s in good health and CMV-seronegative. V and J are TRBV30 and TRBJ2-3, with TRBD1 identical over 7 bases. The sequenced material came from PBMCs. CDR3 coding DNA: TGTGCCTGGAGTGTAACAGGGGGCACAGATACGCAGTATTTT. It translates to CAWSVTGGTDTQYF.